Following are 17 T cell receptor beta chains from one sample sequenced in a study of blood T cells in healthy people across ages. A second PCR, run for about 7 to 12 cycles, used a sample-barcoded 5' primer plus a J-beta primer mix. TCRdb passed the 5' RACE reads through MiXCR, listing each CDR3 protein once. Here the sample spans 650,000 to 1,000,000 distinct CDR3 sequences, about 37% being singletons. The sequencing input was blood. All receptors come from a man younger than 35 in good health.

There are a few counts of this clonotype. The V gene is TRBV7-2, the J gene TRBJ1-6; 10 positions agree with TRBD1. J was trimmed by 7 bases and V by 5 bases; bases with no gene match: 5. Germline V gene data show CDR1 as SGHTA and CDR2 as FQGNSA. The length of the CDR3 is 15 residues. This CDR3 reads CASSARDRGNSPLHF. The DNA of the CDR3 is TGTGCCAGCAGCGCCCGGGACAGGGGAAATTCACCCCTCCACTTT.

This clonotype occurred many times. The V call is TRBV12-3 or TRBV12-4, the J call TRBJ2-1, with a tentative D call TRBD1 (7 bases). V was shortened by 4 bases and J by 0 bases, with 10 bases between the two germline ends. The CDR3 has 15 residues. The CDR3 coding sequence is TGTGCCAGCAGTTCGCAGGGGGGCTCCTACAATGAGCAGTTCTTC. Residues: CASSSQGGSYNEQFF.

In its sample, this clonotype was seen a few times. The chain couples TRBV6-6 to TRBJ2-1; D call uncertain. The tail of the sequence fits TRBJ2-7 better, so the J call may be wrong. Germline V gene lookup returns CDR1 MNHNY and CDR2 SVGAGI (reference sequence). This CDR3 region has 15 residues. The CDR3 coding sequence is TGTGCCAGCGTTCCGGACGCCACCTCCTACAATGAGCAGTACTTC. It specifies CASVPDATSYNEQYF.

The table lists this clonotype with many counts. The chain employs TRBV7-8 and TRBJ1-2; TRBD1 is a possible D gene (5 bases). Deletions cut 5 bases from V and 2 bases from J, with 15 bases between. Germline V gene sequence: CDR1 SGHVS, CDR2 FQNEAQ. The CDR3 loop spans 15 amino acids. As DNA, the CDR3 is TGTGCCAGCAGCAAGGGCGCAGGGATCAACTATGGCTACACCTTC. This codes for CASSKGAGINYGYTF.

The CDR3 bases are TGTGCCAGCAGCTCTGGGACAGGGGCCTACAATGAGCAGTACTTC. It is translated as CASSSGTGAYNEQYF. This chain connects TRBV7-2 to TRBJ2-1, with 10 positions matching TRBD1. The assigned J gene may be wrong: the sequence end matches TRBJ2-7 better. Germline lookup yields CDR1 SGHTA and CDR2 FQGNSA. This CDR3 is 15 amino acids long.

The V call is TRBV18, the J call TRBJ1-1; D gene ambiguous. Deletions cut 3 bases from V and 2 bases from J, with 13 bases between. Germline lookup yields CDR1 KGHSH and CDR2 LQKENI. This CDR3 has 15 residues. CDR3 DNA sequence: TGTGCCAGCTCACCTCCCGGCCGGGTAAACACTGAAGCTTTCTTT. Translation: CASSPPGRVNTEAFF.

This clonotype showed up just a few times. V usage is TRBV11-2 and J usage is TRBJ2-1, with 10 positions matching TRBD2. The CDR3 has 19 residues. With V trimmed by 4 bases and J by 4 bases, 16 bases remained unmatched. Germline lookup yields CDR1 SGHAT and CDR2 FQNNGV. DNA of the CDR3: TGTGCCAGCAGCTCGACCTCTGCCAGAGCGGGGGGGCGGTACAATGAGCAGTTCTTC. It codes for CASSSTSARAGGRYNEQFF.

This chain joins TRBV10-3 and TRBJ1-1, with no clear D. Germline values: CDR1 ENHRY, CDR2 SYGVKD. The CDR3 length is 13 residues. Trimming shortened V by 2 bases and J by 3 bases, and 7 bases separated the two germline ends. CDR3: CAISERWDTEAFF. The CDR3 bases are TGTGCCATCAGTGAGCGGTGGGACACTGAAGCTTTCTTT.

The CDR3 DNA follows: TGCGCCAGCAGCCAAGACTGGGGGGTAGGGACCCAGTACTTC. As protein: CASSQDWGVGTQYF. V and J are TRBV4-3 and TRBJ2-5; weak D call: TRBD2 (6 bases). Germline V gives CDR1 LGHNA, CDR2 YSLEER. CDR3 length equals 14 residues. Trimming cost V 0 bases and J 7 bases, with 12 bases left between them.

This sequence joins TRBV29-1 and TRBJ1-1; no firm D call. Trimming shortened V by 6 bases and J by 4 bases, and 6 bases separated the two germline ends. Per germline, CDR1 SQVTM and CDR2 ANQGSEA. The CDR3 length is 10 residues. The CDR3 region has the DNA TGCAGCGTCGGTATCACTGAAGCTTTCTTT. Translation: CSVGITEAFF.

DNA of the CDR3: TGCAGTGCTAGGAGATTAGGACAGCCTGACGATGAGCAGTACTTC. Amino acid sequence: CSARRLGQPDDEQYF. The rearrangement links TRBV20-1 to TRBJ2-5, with D perhaps TRBD1 (6 bases). This CDR3 comprises 15 residues. In germline, CDR1 is DFQATT, CDR2 SNEGSKA (reference sequence). Between the trimmed V and J ends, which lost 3 bases and 11 bases, there was a span of 25 bases.

The chain is built from TRBV5-5 and TRBJ2-3; 12 bases map to TRBD2. The CDR3 consists of 18 residues. Germline CDR1 and CDR2: SGHKS and YYEKEE (reference sequence). Germline trimming cut 0 bases from V and 2 bases from J; bases unmatched to any gene: 7. This CDR3 is CASSLGSSSGGVTDTQYF. The CDR3 nucleotides read TGTGCCAGCAGCTTGGGTAGTTCTAGCGGGGGGGTCACAGATACGCAGTATTTT.

This clonotype has ten or more counts. The chain uses TRBV5-1 and TRBJ2-3, with TRBD2 matching 7 bases. Germline assignment: CDR1 SGHRS and CDR2 YFSETQ. The V and J ends lost 3 bases and 4 bases, in that order; junction bases with no gene match: 5. The length of the CDR3 is 14 residues. The chain's CDR3 is CASSSSGVPDTQYF. The CDR3 nucleotides read TGCGCCAGCAGCTCAAGCGGGGTTCCAGATACGCAGTATTTT. The full variable domain, completed using reference TRBV5-1 and TRBJ2-3, is KAGVTQTPRYLIKTRGQQVTLSCSPISGHRSVSWYQQTPGQGLQFLFEYFSETQRNKGNFPGRFSGRQFSNSRSEMNVSTLELGDSALYLCASSSSGVPDTQYFGPGTRLTVL.

This clonotype was seen more than once but under ten times. V gene TRBV20-1 combines with J gene TRBJ2-5; the D call may be TRBD1 or TRBD2 (5 bases each). V was trimmed by 0 bases and J by 5 bases, leaving 10 bases between them. CDR1 DFQATT and CDR2 SNEGSKA come from the germline V gene (reference sequence). The CDR3 is 13 amino acids. The CDR3 DNA follows: TGCAGTGCTAGAGACTCCTGGGGGGAGACCCAGTACTTC. Protein sequence: CSARDSWGETQYF.

The CDR3 nucleotides read TGTGCCAGCAGTGATTTATCGGACACCACTAACTATGGCTACACCTTC. Encoded protein: CASSDLSDTTNYGYTF. J is TRBJ1-2 and V is TRBV2; the D gene is possibly TRBD1 (5 bases). This CDR3 comprises 16 residues. Germline loops: CDR1 SNHLY, CDR2 FYNNEI. Between the trimmed V and J ends, which lost 3 bases and 0 bases, there was a span of 14 bases.

The genes are TRBV3-1 and TRBJ2-7; D gene ambiguous. Germline CDR1 reads LGHDT; CDR2 reads YNNKEL (reference sequence). V lost 4 bases to trimming and J lost 4 bases, with 17 bases between them. The CDR3 loop spans 15 amino acids. CDR3 loop: CASSPKNKGLYEQYF. In nucleotides, the CDR3 is TGTGCCAGCAGCCCGAAGAACAAGGGCCTTTACGAGCAGTACTTC.

This clonotype came up a few times. The chain carries TRBV4-2 and TRBJ1-2; a weak D match, TRBD1 (6 bases). Germline-derived CDR1 and CDR2 are LGHNA and YNFKEQ. Trimming took 2 bases from V and 6 from J, leaving 10 bases between them. The CDR3 loop spans 13 amino acids. CDR3 protein: CASSQQGRDGYTF. Written as DNA, the CDR3 is TGTGCCAGCAGCCAACAGGGGAGAGATGGCTACACCTTC.